This TCR beta chain is from a study of T cells in Graves' hyperthyroidism and ophthalmopathy. Patients having uncontrolled infection, another autoimmune disease, pregnancy or lactation were not included. Amplification targeted TCR beta CDR3 regions from RNA transcripts. The HTBI primer set was used in a first-round RT-PCR of the TCR CDR3. One entry per CDR3 protein results from TCRdb running MiXCR on the multiplex PCR reads. The repertoire holds under 400,000 distinct CDR3 sequences, 15% to 18% seen once, with about 30% in the top ten. The TCR originated in a woman aged 18-35 years with Graves' hyperthyroidism that later progressed to Graves' ophthalmopathy. Sequencing was done on a sample of blood.

This CDR3 is CASTLSGIQETQYF. The CDR3 region has the DNA TGTGCCAGCACCCTCAGCGGGATTCAAGAGACCCAGTACTTC. V usage is TRBV7-8 and J usage is TRBJ2-5, with TRBD2 matching 7 bases. The germline V gene has CDR1 SGHVS and CDR2 FQNEAQ. With V trimmed by 7 bases and J by 2 bases, 7 bases remained unmatched. This CDR3 is built from 14 residues.